This T cell receptor (beta chain) stems from a study of cytomegalovirus exposure and HLA in healthy donors. Study conclusions and caveats: When analyzed later, the rates of TCR association showed variation by HLA locus, with DRB1 the most and HLA-C the fewest.

V was trimmed by 3 bases and J by 6 bases, leaving 16 bases between them. CDR3 length: 15 amino acids. In germline, CDR1 is SNHLY, CDR2 FYNNEI. The study ran its PCR with 60 Vbeta and 13 Jbeta primers. Some clones are missing from TCRdb's copy, which holds only in-frame ones; the method was immunoSEQ multiplex PCR. The repertoire holds about 130,000 clones, with around 72% as singletons. As concerns this clone: Its target is not known.

The specimen was PBMCs. This sequence was found in a woman aged 40 to 49 in good health and CMV-seronegative. The rearrangement uses TRBV2 and TRBJ2-3, with D perhaps TRBD1 (5 bases). CDR3 coding DNA: TGTGCCAGCAGTGAGTCAAGGGGATCGATCGATACGCAGTATTTT. Encoded protein: CASSESRGSIDTQYF. The complete variable domain, with remaining parts taken from reference TRBV2 and TRBJ2-3, reads EPEVTQTPSHQVTQMGQEVILRCVPISNHLYFYWYRQILGQKVEFLVSFYNNEISEKSEIFDDQFSVERPDGSNFTLKIRSTKLEDSAMYFCASSESRGSIDTQYFGPGTRLTVL.